The 24 T cell receptor beta chains in this list originate from one sample, sequenced in a study of T cell responses to AZD1222 COVID-19 vaccine (dated by TCRdb to about 2021). This specimen's time point label, interpreted: baseline before first vaccination. Receptors were amplified or captured by the immunoSEQ multiplex PCR assay. TCRdb limited this immuneACCESS table to in-frame rearrangements with V and J called. A share of clones is missing; checked studies link under half to unresolved V genes, and the rest is unexplained. For this sample the table gives around 150,000 clones, of which about nine tenths were detected only once. More than 5% of the sample comes from the top ten. The input for sequencing was peripheral blood, taken on day 0 of AZD1222 vaccination. The receptors were sampled from an adult in good health.

The chain uses TRBV5-1 and TRBJ1-1; 10 positions match TRBD1. J gave up 11 bases and V 0 bases, and 1 base lay outside the gene matches. Per the germline V gene, CDR1 is SGHRS and CDR2 is YFSETQ. The CDR3 length is 12 residues. The CDR3 loop is CASSLGQGAAFF. The CDR3 DNA is TGCGCCAGCAGCTTGGGACAGGGGGCGGCTTTCTTT. Based on the CDR3 plus reference TRBV5-1 and TRBJ1-1, the full variable domain is KAGVTQTPRYLIKTRGQQVTLSCSPISGHRSVSWYQQTPGQGLQFLFEYFSETQRNKGNFPGRFSGRQFSNSRSEMNVSTLELGDSALYLCASSLGQGAAFFGQGTRLTVV.

V usage is TRBV5-4 and J usage is TRBJ2-6; D not resolved. CDR3 length equals 15 residues. V gave up 2 bases and J gave up 0 bases, with 6 bases separating them. The germline CDR1 and CDR2 sequences are SGHNT and YYREEE (reference sequence). CDR3 DNA sequence: TGTGCCAGCAGCTTATGGGCCTCTGGGGCCAACGTCCTGACTTTC. It encodes CASSLWASGANVLTF.

The chain joins TRBV5-1 to TRBJ2-7; D unresolved. V lost 0 bases and J 1 base, leaving 8 bases between the germline ends. There are 14 residues in the CDR3. The germline CDR1 and CDR2 sequences are SGHRS and YFSETQ. The CDR3 DNA reads as TGCGCCAGCAGCTTGGTAAGCTATTCCTACGAGCAGTACTTC. Amino acid sequence: CASSLVSYSYEQYF.

This chain connects TRBV29-1 to TRBJ2-5; D may match TRBD1 or TRBD2 (8 bases each). Trimming pared 1 base from V and 2 bases from J, leaving 14 bases between. This CDR3 contains 15 residues. The V gene's germline CDR1 is SQVTM and CDR2 ANQGSEA. The CDR3 region has the DNA TGCAGCGTTGAAGTAGCGGGACAGGAACAAGAGACCCAGTACTTC. Encoded protein: CSVEVAGQEQETQYF.

V and J are TRBV4-1 and TRBJ1-2, with a weak D call TRBD1 (6 bases). The CDR3 extends over 16 amino acids. Germline CDR1 reads MGHRA; CDR2 reads YSYEKL. V was shortened by 1 base and J by 2 bases, with 14 bases between the two germline ends. For the CDR3, the DNA is TGCGCCAGCAGCCAAGCGGGGGGCGGGGGCAACTATGGCTACACCTTC. Protein: CASSQAGGGGNYGYTF.

The chain carries TRBV27 and TRBJ1-4; perhaps TRBD1 as D (5 bases). The CDR3 has 14 residues. V was pared by 0 bases and J by 8 bases, with 10 bases between. Germline V gene sequence: CDR1 MNHEY, CDR2 SMNVEV (reference sequence). The CDR3 sequence: CASSLSQTVEKLFF. The CDR3 coding sequence is TGTGCCAGCAGTTTATCGCAGACAGTCGAAAAACTGTTTTTT.

This clone turned up a few times. The rearrangement links TRBV7-2 to TRBJ2-7; D might be TRBD1 or TRBD2, each matching 5 bases. This CDR3 comprises 16 residues. The V end lost 5 bases, the J end lost 0 bases, and 17 bases lay between the germline ends. The germline CDR1 and CDR2 sequences are SGHTA and FQGNSA. The CDR3 is CASSPTEGQSSYEQYF. Here the CDR3 DNA reads TGTGCCAGCAGCCCCACCGAGGGGCAGAGCTCCTACGAGCAGTACTTC.

The chain carries TRBV27 and TRBJ2-7; 9 nucleotides agree with TRBD2. The CDR3 covers 17 residues. V was pared by 6 bases and J by 3 bases, with 15 bases of the junction left unmatched. Germline V gene lookup returns CDR1 MNHEY and CDR2 SMNVEV (reference sequence). The CDR3: CASSLEGGASGVYEQYF. As DNA, the CDR3 is TGTGCCAGCAGCTTGGAGGGCGGGGCTAGCGGGGTCTACGAGCAGTACTTC.

DNA for the CDR3: TGTGCCAGCAGTTACTCCGTTGCGAACACTGAAGCTTTCTTT. As protein: CASSYSVANTEAFF. The chain carries TRBV6-5 and TRBJ1-1, with D hard to call. The germline V gene encodes CDR1 MNHEY and CDR2 SVGAGI. This CDR3 spans 14 amino acids. The V end lost 0 bases, the J end lost 1 base, and 6 bases lay between the germline ends.

The gene calls are TRBV15 and TRBJ1-3; no firm D call. The ends were cut back, 0 bases at V and 2 bases at J, with 8 bases in the middle. This CDR3 spans 15 amino acids. Germline V lookup: CDR1 LNHNV, CDR2 YYDKDF (reference sequence). Here the CDR3 DNA reads TGTGCCACCAGCAGAGATGGTGAAACTGGAAACACCATATATTTT. Translation gives CATSRDGETGNTIYF.

J is TRBJ2-5 and V is TRBV3-1 (or the pseudogene TRBV3-2); the D gene is possibly TRBD2 (7 bases). V lost 8 bases to trimming and J lost 1 base, with 11 bases between them. This CDR3 comprises 13 residues. Germline V lookup: CDR1 LGHDT, CDR2 YNNKEL (reference sequence). The DNA for the CDR3 is TGTGCCAGCGCCGGGGGGCCCCAAGAGACCCAGTACTTC. It encodes CASAGGPQETQYF.

This chain uses TRBV7-2 with TRBJ1-1, with 7 bases lining up with TRBD1. Germline CDR1 and CDR2: SGHTA and FQGNSA. V was pared by 5 bases and J by 3 bases, with 6 bases of the junction left unmatched. The CDR3 spans 14 residues. The DNA of the CDR3 is TGTGCCAGCAGCCCAAGACAGGGACACACTGAAGCTTTCTTT. The encoded protein is CASSPRQGHTEAFF.

A single count supports this clone. The CDR3, as DNA: TGTGCCAGTCGGCGAGGACAGGGTGAGGAAAAACTGTTTTTT. Protein product: CASRRGQGEEKLFF. The chain has TRBV2 and TRBJ1-4, with 8 bases identical to TRBD1. CDR1 SNHLY and CDR2 FYNNEI come from the germline V gene. The CDR3 is made up of 14 amino acids. V trimming: 9 bases; J trimming: 8 bases; junction bases outside the gene matches: 11. Using reference TRBV2 and TRBJ1-4 for the parts outside the CDR3, the full variable domain is EPEVTQTPSHQVTQMGQEVILRCVPISNHLYFYWYRQILGQKVEFLVSFYNNEISEKSEIFDDQFSVERPDGSNFTLKIRSTKLEDSAMYFCASRRGQGEEKLFFGSGTQLSVL.

The J gene is TRBJ1-4, the V gene TRBV10-1; TRBD1 is a possible D gene (5 bases). Trimming pared 2 bases from V and 5 bases from J, leaving 12 bases between. CDR1 and CDR2 from the germline V gene are WNHNN and SYGVQD (reference sequence). This CDR3 has 15 residues. CDR3 sequence reads: CASSEGTAGNEKLFF. For the CDR3, the DNA is TGCGCCAGCAGTGAGGGGACCGCCGGAAATGAAAAACTGTTTTTT.

The gene calls are TRBV28 and TRBJ2-1; D is undetermined. CDR1 and CDR2 (germline): MDHEN, SYDVKM. Trimming stripped 5 bases from V and 12 bases from J, with 20 bases between. This CDR3 has 14 residues. The CDR3 loop reads CASSLVGNSWWQFF. DNA for the CDR3: TGTGCCAGCAGTCTTGTCGGTAACTCATGGTGGCAGTTCTTC.

This chain joins TRBV7-9 and TRBJ1-1; 11 bases align to TRBD1. The germline V gene encodes CDR1 SEHNR and CDR2 FQNEAQ (reference sequence). There are 14 residues in the CDR3. V was clipped by 7 bases and J by 3 bases; unmatched bases: 4. The CDR3 nucleotides are TGTGCCAGCACCGCGGGACAGGGGGACACTGAAGCTTTCTTT. This sequence encodes CASTAGQGDTEAFF. The full variable domain, rest sourced from reference TRBV7-9 and TRBJ1-1, is DTGVSQNPRHKITKRGQNVTFRCDPISEHNRLYWYRQTLGQGPEFLTYFQNEAQLEKSRLLSDRFSAERPKGSFSTLEIQRTEQGDSAMYLCASTAGQGDTEAFFGQGTRLTVV.

This rearrangement joins TRBV28 to TRBJ2-1, with 13 positions matching TRBD2. Germline-derived CDR1 and CDR2 are MDHEN and SYDVKM. Losses at the gene ends were 2 bases for V and 1 base for J; bases not matched to a gene: 8. This CDR3 region has 19 residues. In DNA, the CDR3 is TGTGCCAGCAGTTTACCGGGACTAGCGGGAACACAATCCTACAATGAGCAGTTCTTC. It yields the protein CASSLPGLAGTQSYNEQFF. Supplemented by reference TRBV28 and TRBJ2-1, the full variable domain reads DVKVTQSSRYLVKRTGEKVFLECVQDMDHENMFWYRQDPGLGLRLIYFSYDVKMKEKGDIPEGYSVSREKKERFSLILESASTNQTSMYLCASSLPGLAGTQSYNEQFFGPGTRLTVL.

In this sample, this clone turned up once. The chain employs TRBV25-1 and TRBJ2-7; D call uncertain. Germline lookup yields CDR1 MGHDK and CDR2 SYGVNS. Deletions cut 5 bases from V and 2 bases from J, with 10 bases between. The CDR3 extends over 13 amino acids. Here the CDR3 DNA reads TGTGCCAGCAGTCCCCCCTTCGCCTACGAGCAGTACTTC. It specifies CASSPPFAYEQYF.

V and J are TRBV5-1 and TRBJ1-5; TRBD1 aligns across 9 bases. This CDR3 has 16 residues. V gave up 4 bases and J gave up 7 bases; unmatched junction bases: 12. Germline CDR1 and CDR2: SGHRS and YFSETQ. The CDR3 is CASSPTETGGRQPQHF. In DNA form, the CDR3 reads TGCGCCAGCAGCCCTACCGAGACAGGGGGTAGGCAGCCCCAGCATTTT.

This chain links TRBV5-5 with TRBJ2-7; D uncertain. Germline lookup yields CDR1 SGHKS and CDR2 YYEKEE (reference sequence). The V gene lost 0 bases and the J gene lost 0 bases, with 10 bases spanning the gap. This CDR3 has 15 amino acids. CDR3 sequence (DNA): TGTGCCAGCAGCTTGGAGGGCGGCTTCTCCTACGAGCAGTACTTC. Translating gives CASSLEGGFSYEQYF. The full variable domain, in which reference TRBV5-5 and TRBJ2-7 provide the parts outside the CDR3, is DAGVTQSPTHLIKTRGQQVTLRCSPISGHKSVSWYQQVLGQGPQFIFQYYEKEERGRGNFPDRFSARQFPNYSSELNVNALLLGDSALYLCASSLEGGFSYEQYFGPGTRLTVT.

CDR3: CASSELGGRSNEQFF. DNA of the CDR3: TGTGCCAGCAGTGAACTGGGCGGGAGGAGCAATGAGCAGTTCTTC. This rearrangement joins TRBV6-1 to TRBJ2-1, with 8 bases identical to TRBD2. CDR3 length: 15 amino acids. J lost 6 bases, V lost 2 bases, and 6 bases had no gene match. The V gene's germline CDR1 is MNHNS and CDR2 SASEGT.

The rearrangement uses TRBV24-1 and TRBJ2-2; a possible D gene is TRBD1 (6 bases). Trimming shortened V by 7 bases and J by 1 base, and 6 bases separated the two germline ends. Germline V gives CDR1 KGHDR, CDR2 SFDVKD. This CDR3 has 13 residues. CDR3 sequence (DNA): TGTGCCACCAGGACAGGGAACACCGGGGAGCTGTTTTTT. This codes for CATRTGNTGELFF.

This chain connects TRBV5-6 to TRBJ1-1; D gene uncertain. Germline V gives CDR1 SGHDT, CDR2 YYEEEE. Trimming cost V 2 bases and J 7 bases, with 21 bases left between them. This CDR3 is 16 amino acids long. The CDR3 nucleotides are TGTGCCAGCAGCTTTTACTTAGCAGGTTCTTGGGATGAAGCTTTCTTT. Its protein is CASSFYLAGSWDEAFF.

The chain employs TRBV4-1 and TRBJ2-5, with D perhaps TRBD2 (5 bases). Germline V gene data show CDR1 as MGHRA and CDR2 as YSYEKL. The CDR3 is 14 residues long. The V end lost 1 base, the J end lost 3 bases, and 9 bases lay between the germline ends. The CDR3 sequence is CASSQALAEETQYF. The CDR3 nucleotides are TGCGCCAGCAGCCAAGCTCTAGCCGAAGAGACCCAGTACTTC.